This entry lists 19 T cell receptor beta chains sequenced from one sample in a study of T cells in Graves' hyperthyroidism and ophthalmopathy. Amplified TCR beta CDR3 regions came from RNA transcripts. With the HTBI primer set, the TCR CDR3 went through a first round of RT-PCR. From the multiplex PCR reads, TCRdb called clonotypes with MiXCR, one entry per CDR3 protein. The repertoire includes around 300,000 distinct CDR3 sequences, about an eighth of them detected once, and approximately 7.9% sits in the top ten. The sequenced sample was blood. Receptors originate from a woman aged 40 to 55 with Graves' hyperthyroidism.

This chain uses TRBV19 with TRBJ2-3; perhaps TRBD2 as D (5 bases). With 7 bases removed from V and 4 bases from J, the gap between germline ends came to 9 bases. The length of the CDR3 is 12 residues. CDR1 LNHDA and CDR2 SQIVND come from the germline V gene (reference sequence). The CDR3 region has the DNA TGTGCCAGTACCGGGATCCCAGATACGCAGTATTTT. Its protein is CASTGIPDTQYF.

This clonotype was observed many times. The V gene is TRBV28, the J gene TRBJ2-3; 8 nucleotides agree with TRBD2. Germline values: CDR1 MDHEN, CDR2 SYDVKM. The junction had 12 bases not matched to a gene; V was cut back by 8 bases and J by 2 bases. The CDR3 has 16 residues. CDR3 region: CASCSPGGGTTDTQYF. CDR3 sequence (DNA): TGTGCCAGCTGTTCGCCCGGGGGGGGAACCACAGATACGCAGTATTTT. Together with reference TRBV28 and TRBJ2-3, the CDR3 gives the full variable domain: DVKVTQSSRYLVKRTGEKVFLECVQDMDHENMFWYRQDPGLGLRLIYFSYDVKMKEKGDIPEGYSVSREKKERFSLILESASTNQTSMYLCASCSPGGGTTDTQYFGPGTRLTVL.

Ten or more counts support this clonotype. The chain is built from TRBV25-1 and TRBJ2-7; possible D gene TRBD2, 6 bases. From germline, CDR1 is MGHDK and CDR2 SYGVNS. The CDR3 is 11 amino acids. The V gene lost 5 bases and the J gene lost 7 bases, with 9 bases spanning the gap. For the CDR3, the DNA is TGTGCCAGCAGTAAAGGGAGGGAGCAGTACTTC. Translated, it gives CASSKGREQYF.

This clonotype was recorded many times. The chain couples TRBV20-1 to TRBJ1-2, with D unclear. In germline, CDR1 is DFQATT, CDR2 SNEGSKA (reference sequence). This CDR3 spans 11 amino acids. V lost 2 bases to trimming and J lost 7 bases, with 8 bases between them. CDR3 nucleotide sequence: TGCAGTGCTAGACCCCCTTCTGGCTACACCTTC. This translates into CSARPPSGYTF.

This clonotype was observed a handful of times. V gene TRBV19 combines with J gene TRBJ2-1; 10 bases line up with TRBD2. With 0 bases clipped from V and 3 bases from J, the junction kept 5 bases outside the gene matches. From germline, CDR1 is LNHDA and CDR2 SQIVND (reference sequence). The CDR3 consists of 17 residues. CDR3 in DNA: TGTGCCAGTAGTATAGATCTGGCTAGCGGGAGCTACAATGAGCAGTTCTTC. It translates to CASSIDLASGSYNEQFF. Full variable domain (missing parts from reference TRBV19 and TRBJ2-1): DGGITQSPKYLFRKEGQNVTLSCEQNLNHDAMYWYRQDPGQGLRLIYYSQIVNDFQKGDIAEGYSVSREKKESFPLTVTSAQKNPTAFYLCASSIDLASGSYNEQFFGPGTRLTVL.

The J gene is TRBJ2-3, the V gene TRBV20-1, with a tentative D call TRBD1 (6 bases). Germline CDR1 and CDR2: DFQATT and SNEGSKA (reference sequence). V was cut by 4 bases and J by 6 bases, with 8 bases left in between. The CDR3 is 11 residues long. The CDR3 nucleotides read TGCAGTGCTAACAGGGAGGATACGCAGTATTTT. As protein: CSANREDTQYF.

Many counts were recorded for this clonotype. The V and J genes are TRBV2 and TRBJ2-6, with D possibly being TRBD2 (5 bases). The CDR3 loop spans 14 amino acids. CDR1 and CDR2 from the germline V gene are SNHLY and FYNNEI. The V and J ends lost 7 bases and 2 bases respectively, with 9 bases between them. In DNA form, the CDR3 reads TGTGCCAGCAAGAGGGCCGCTGGGGCCAACGTCCTGACTTTC. The encoded protein is CASKRAAGANVLTF. The full variable domain, completed using reference TRBV2 and TRBJ2-6, is EPEVTQTPSHQVTQMGQEVILRCVPISNHLYFYWYRQILGQKVEFLVSFYNNEISEKSEIFDDQFSVERPDGSNFTLKIRSTKLEDSAMYFCASKRAAGANVLTFGAGSRLTVL.

This clonotype appeared many times. The genes are TRBV7-2 and TRBJ2-5, with 8 positions matching TRBD2. With 7 bases clipped from V and 5 bases from J, the junction kept 15 bases outside the gene matches. The CDR3 is 16 amino acids. The germline gives CDR1 SGHTA, CDR2 FQGNSA. The CDR3 bases are TGTGCCAGCAACACCTTACGGGGGGGATTGGCGGAGACCCAGTACTTC. It is translated as CASNTLRGGLAETQYF.

The table lists this clonotype with many counts. This rearrangement joins TRBV10-1 to TRBJ2-1; TRBD2 aligns across 8 bases. J gave up 1 base and V 10 bases, and 15 bases lay outside the gene matches. Germline V gives CDR1 WNHNN, CDR2 SYGVQD (reference sequence). CDR3 length equals 17 residues. CDR3 DNA: TGCGCCACCCCCCCGGGACTAGGACTTGCTTCCTACAATGAGCAGTTCTTC. Its protein is CATPPGLGLASYNEQFF.

This clonotype has a count of ten or more. The chain carries TRBV11-2 and TRBJ1-6; perhaps TRBD1 as D (6 bases). Trimming took off 5 bases at V and 5 bases at J, with 10 bases between the two ends. The germline gives CDR1 SGHAT, CDR2 FQNNGV. The CDR3 totals 14 residues. CDR3 sequence (DNA): TGTGCCAGCAGCCAGGGACACAATAATTCACCCCTCCACTTT. Protein product: CASSQGHNNSPLHF.

Only one count was recorded for this clonotype. This chain joins TRBV28 and TRBJ2-7; 8 nucleotides match TRBD2. The CDR3 runs 15 residues. V was clipped by 4 bases and J by 2 bases; unmatched bases: 7. Germline assignment: CDR1 MDHEN and CDR2 SYDVKM. CDR3 sequence (DNA): TGTGCCAGCAGTTCGGGCGGGGGGCAAGCCTACGAGCAGTACTTC. Residues: CASSSGGGQAYEQYF.

The rearrangement joins TRBV20-1 to TRBJ1-1; D unresolved. Per germline, CDR1 DFQATT and CDR2 SNEGSKA (reference sequence). CDR3 length equals 11 residues. Deletions cut 3 bases from V and 8 bases from J, with 10 bases between. Here the CDR3 reads CSARGMGEAFF. In DNA form, the CDR3 reads TGCAGTGCTAGGGGGATGGGGGAAGCTTTCTTT.

This clonotype was counted only a few times. This rearrangement joins TRBV6-5 to TRBJ2-2; TRBD2 agrees at 16 bases. In germline, CDR1 is MNHEY, CDR2 SVGAGI. Trimming removed 1 base from V and 5 bases from J; junction bases left unmatched: 4. The CDR3 runs 18 residues. The CDR3 loop reads CASSYLGLAGGETGELFF. CDR3 DNA sequence: TGTGCCAGCAGTTACTTGGGACTAGCGGGAGGGGAAACCGGGGAGCTGTTTTTT.

This chain links TRBV7-2 with TRBJ2-1; weak D call: TRBD1 (6 bases). The CDR3 has 14 amino acids. The V end was cut by 3 bases, the J end by 3 bases, with 9 bases between. The germline V gene has CDR1 SGHTA and CDR2 FQGNSA. CDR3 residues: CASSFTGFYNEQFF. For the CDR3, the DNA is TGTGCCAGCAGCTTCACAGGGTTCTACAATGAGCAGTTCTTC.

The chain carries TRBV6-2 or TRBV6-3 and TRBJ2-4; D might be TRBD2 (5 bases). The V and J ends lost 6 bases and 4 bases respectively, with 13 bases between them. Germline V gene data show CDR1 as MNHEY and CDR2 as SVGEGT. The length of the CDR3 is 14 residues. CDR3 region: CASRPPGIKNIQYF. The CDR3, as DNA: TGTGCCAGCAGACCCCCCGGGATTAAAAACATTCAGTACTTC.

The chain has TRBV28 and TRBJ2-5; 11 nucleotides line up with TRBD1. V was clipped by 6 bases and J by 1 base; unmatched bases: 4. The germline gives CDR1 MDHEN, CDR2 SYDVKM. CDR3 length: 15 amino acids. The CDR3 here is CASSPGTGGQETQYF. The CDR3 DNA sequence: TGTGCCAGCAGCCCCGGGACAGGGGGCCAAGAGACCCAGTACTTC.

This clonotype was counted at least ten times. This chain uses TRBV28 with TRBJ1-5, with 7 nucleotides matching TRBD1. V lost 5 bases and J lost 9; bases outside the gene matches: 13. Germline V gene data show CDR1 as MDHEN and CDR2 as SYDVKM. This CDR3 region has 15 residues. In DNA form, the CDR3 reads TGTGCCAGCAGTCGATCGGACAGGTTCTTTGGGCCCCAGCATTTT. This gives the protein CASSRSDRFFGPQHF.

The chain has TRBV5-6 and TRBJ1-2; D unresolved. The V end lost 2 bases, the J end lost 7 bases, and 18 bases lay between the germline ends. The CDR3 extends over 15 amino acids. CDR1 is SGHDT and CDR2 is YYEEEE in the germline V gene. CDR3 sequence: CASSFGTEVSGGYTF. As DNA, the CDR3 is TGTGCCAGCAGCTTTGGTACGGAGGTCTCGGGTGGCTACACCTTC.

This clonotype was recorded at least ten times. The genes are TRBV27 and TRBJ1-2, with 7 bases matching TRBD1. Germline V gene lookup returns CDR1 MNHEY and CDR2 SMNVEV (reference sequence). CDR3 size: 14 residues. With V trimmed by 4 bases and J by 7 bases, 9 bases remained unmatched. Written as DNA, the CDR3 is TGTGCCAGCAGTTGGGCAGGGGGTTCGGGTGGCTACACCTTC. This translates into CASSWAGGSGGYTF.